This T cell receptor beta chain stems from a study of blood T cell repertoires in COVID-19. Overall study context: Donors in the United States, Italy and Spain gave samples during acute or convalescent COVID-19. Sources were T cells, B-cell-depleted T cells, or PBMCs; the material itself was cDNA or gDNA.

Methods used by the authors: Reference gene primer amplification yielded estimated nucleated cell counts. Using immunoSEQ multiplex PCR, the repertoire was profiled, and TCRdb retains in-frame clones only, with some absent. V and J calls and clone size are those listed in that table; D and trimming were worked out from the DNA. Found here are about 200,000 clones, less than 90% of them singletons; the top ten hold 1.9%. As for this clone: The junction departs from the called germline gene at one end, perhaps through a read error.

Germline assignment: CDR1 SGHTA and CDR2 FQGTGA. The CDR3 length is 14 residues. V is TRBV7-3 and J is TRBJ1-2, with TRBD1 as a possible D gene (6 bases). This TCR was recovered from a man in his forties with active or convalescent COVID-19. The material sequenced was peripheral blood. CDR3 DNA sequence: TGTGCCAGCAGCCCCGGGACATCGAACACAATATTCGCCTTC. Translation gives CASSPGTSNTIFAF.